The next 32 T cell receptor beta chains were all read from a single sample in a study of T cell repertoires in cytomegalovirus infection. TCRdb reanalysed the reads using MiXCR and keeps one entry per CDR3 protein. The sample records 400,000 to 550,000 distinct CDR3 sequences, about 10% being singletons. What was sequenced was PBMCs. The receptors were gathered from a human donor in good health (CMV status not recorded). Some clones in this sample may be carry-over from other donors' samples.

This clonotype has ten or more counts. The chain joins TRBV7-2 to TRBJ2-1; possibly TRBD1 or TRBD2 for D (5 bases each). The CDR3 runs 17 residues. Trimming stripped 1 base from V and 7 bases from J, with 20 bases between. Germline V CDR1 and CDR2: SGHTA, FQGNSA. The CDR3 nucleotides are TGTGCCAGCAGCTTAGTTGGGGGAGCAGTTGGTAGGAATGAGCAGTTCTTC. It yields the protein CASSLVGGAVGRNEQFF.

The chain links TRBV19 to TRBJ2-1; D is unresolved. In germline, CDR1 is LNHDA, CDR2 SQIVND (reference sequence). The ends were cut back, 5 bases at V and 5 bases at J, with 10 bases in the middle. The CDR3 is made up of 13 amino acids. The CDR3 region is CASSVYLNNEQFF. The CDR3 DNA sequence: TGTGCCAGTAGTGTTTACCTTAACAATGAGCAGTTCTTC.

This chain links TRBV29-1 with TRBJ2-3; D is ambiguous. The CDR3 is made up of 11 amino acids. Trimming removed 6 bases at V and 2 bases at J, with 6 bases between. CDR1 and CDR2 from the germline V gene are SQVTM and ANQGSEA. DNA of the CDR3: TGCAGCGTAGGGATCACAGATACGCAGTATTTT. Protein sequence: CSVGITDTQYF.

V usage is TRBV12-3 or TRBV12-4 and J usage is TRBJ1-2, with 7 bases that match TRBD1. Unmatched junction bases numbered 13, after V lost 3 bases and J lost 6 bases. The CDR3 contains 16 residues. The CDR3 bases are TGTGCCAGCAGTTTGGTCACCGGGACAGTTCAGGATGGCTACACCTTC. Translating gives CASSLVTGTVQDGYTF.

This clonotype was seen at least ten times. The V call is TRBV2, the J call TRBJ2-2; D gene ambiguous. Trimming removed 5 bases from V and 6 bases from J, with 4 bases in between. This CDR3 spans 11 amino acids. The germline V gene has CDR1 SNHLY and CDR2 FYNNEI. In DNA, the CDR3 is TGTGCCAGCAGTTCCGCCGGGGAGCTGTTTTTT. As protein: CASSSAGELFF.

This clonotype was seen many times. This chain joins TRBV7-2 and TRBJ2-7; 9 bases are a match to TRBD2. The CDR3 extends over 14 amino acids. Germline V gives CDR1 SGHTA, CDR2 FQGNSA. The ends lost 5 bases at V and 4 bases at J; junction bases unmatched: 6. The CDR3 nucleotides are TGTGCCAGCAGCGGTAGCGGGAGAGGTTACGAGCAGTACTTC. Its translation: CASSGSGRGYEQYF.

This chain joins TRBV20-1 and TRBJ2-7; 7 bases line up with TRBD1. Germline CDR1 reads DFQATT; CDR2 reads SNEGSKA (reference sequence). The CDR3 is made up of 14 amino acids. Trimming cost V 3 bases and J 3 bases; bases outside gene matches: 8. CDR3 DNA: TGCAGTGCTAGTACAGGGGCTCGGTACTACGAGCAGTACTTC. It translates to CSASTGARYYEQYF.

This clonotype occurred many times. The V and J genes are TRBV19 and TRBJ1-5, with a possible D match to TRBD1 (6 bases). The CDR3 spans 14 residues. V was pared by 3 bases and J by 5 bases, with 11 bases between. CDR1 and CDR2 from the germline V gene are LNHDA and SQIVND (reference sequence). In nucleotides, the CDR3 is TGTGCCAGTAGTATTTGGGGGGGCGATCAGCCCCAGCATTTT. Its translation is CASSIWGGDQPQHF.

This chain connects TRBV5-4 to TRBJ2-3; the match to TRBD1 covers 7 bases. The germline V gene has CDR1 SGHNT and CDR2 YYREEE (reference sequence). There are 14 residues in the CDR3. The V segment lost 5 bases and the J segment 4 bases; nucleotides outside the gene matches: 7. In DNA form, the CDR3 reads TGTGCCAGCAGGCTTTCAGGGGGAGCAGATACGCAGTATTTT. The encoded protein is CASRLSGGADTQYF.

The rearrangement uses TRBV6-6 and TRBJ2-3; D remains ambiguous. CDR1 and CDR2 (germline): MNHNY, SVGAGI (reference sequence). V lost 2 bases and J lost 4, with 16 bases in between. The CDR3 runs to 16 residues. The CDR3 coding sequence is TGTGCCAGCAGTTACAGATTTTCGGGCTCGTCAGATACGCAGTATTTT. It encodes CASSYRFSGSSDTQYF.

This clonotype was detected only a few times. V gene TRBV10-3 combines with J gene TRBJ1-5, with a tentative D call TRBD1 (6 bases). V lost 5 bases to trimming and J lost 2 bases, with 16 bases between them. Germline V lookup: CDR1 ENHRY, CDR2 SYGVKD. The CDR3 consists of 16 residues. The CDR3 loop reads CAISPDKGEGNQPQHF. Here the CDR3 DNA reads TGTGCCATCAGTCCGGATAAGGGGGAGGGCAATCAGCCCCAGCATTTT.

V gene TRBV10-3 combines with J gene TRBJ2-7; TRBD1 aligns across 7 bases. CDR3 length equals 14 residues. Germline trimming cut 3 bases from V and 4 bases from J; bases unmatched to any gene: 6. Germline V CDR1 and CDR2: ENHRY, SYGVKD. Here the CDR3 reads CAISDRDRAYEQYF. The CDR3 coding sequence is TGTGCCATCAGTGACCGCGACAGGGCGTACGAGCAGTACTTC.

The CDR3 bases are TGCAGTGCTAGTTGGCGGGGGGCCACAGATACGCAGTATTTT. Translating it yields CSASWRGATDTQYF. J is TRBJ2-3 and V is TRBV20-1, with 8 nucleotides matching TRBD2. V was clipped by 3 bases and J by 2 bases; unmatched bases: 4. CDR1 DFQATT and CDR2 SNEGSKA come from the germline V gene (reference sequence). There are 14 residues in the CDR3.

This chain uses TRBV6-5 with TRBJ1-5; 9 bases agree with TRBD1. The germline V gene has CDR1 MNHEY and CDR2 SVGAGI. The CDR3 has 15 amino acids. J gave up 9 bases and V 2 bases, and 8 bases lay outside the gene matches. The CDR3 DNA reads TGTGCCAGCAGTTACAGCCGGGACAGGGCATCGCCCCAGCATTTT. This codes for CASSYSRDRASPQHF.

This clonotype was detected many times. This chain's CDR3 is CASSPDGAESPLHF. CDR3 DNA sequence: TGTGCCAGCAGTCCCGATGGGGCAGAGTCACCCCTCCACTTT. The rearrangement uses TRBV12-3 or TRBV12-4 and TRBJ1-6, with a tentative D call TRBD1 (5 bases). This CDR3 region has 14 residues. V was clipped by 5 bases and J by 10 bases, with 15 bases between them.

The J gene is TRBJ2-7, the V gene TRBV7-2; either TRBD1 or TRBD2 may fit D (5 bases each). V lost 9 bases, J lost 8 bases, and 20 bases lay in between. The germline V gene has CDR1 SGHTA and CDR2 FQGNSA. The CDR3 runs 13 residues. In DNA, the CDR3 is TGTGCCAGAACCTCCGACATTGGGGACCAGCAGTACTTC. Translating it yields CARTSDIGDQQYF. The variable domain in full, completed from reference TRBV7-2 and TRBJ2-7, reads GAGVSQSPSNKVTEKGKDVELRCDPISGHTALYWYRQSLGQGLEFLIYFQGNSAPDKSGLPSDRFSAERTGGSVSTLTIQRTQQEDSAVYLCARTSDIGDQQYFGPGTRLTVT.

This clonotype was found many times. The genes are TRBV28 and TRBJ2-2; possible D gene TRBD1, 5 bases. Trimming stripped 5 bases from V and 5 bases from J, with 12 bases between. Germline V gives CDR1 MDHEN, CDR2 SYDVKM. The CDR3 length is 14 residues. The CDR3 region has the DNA TGTGCCAGCAGTGGGGCCGCGGAAACCGGGGAGCTGTTTTTT. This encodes CASSGAAETGELFF. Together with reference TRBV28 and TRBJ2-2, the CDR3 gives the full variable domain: DVKVTQSSRYLVKRTGEKVFLECVQDMDHENMFWYRQDPGLGLRLIYFSYDVKMKEKGDIPEGYSVSREKKERFSLILESASTNQTSMYLCASSGAAETGELFFGEGSRLTVL.

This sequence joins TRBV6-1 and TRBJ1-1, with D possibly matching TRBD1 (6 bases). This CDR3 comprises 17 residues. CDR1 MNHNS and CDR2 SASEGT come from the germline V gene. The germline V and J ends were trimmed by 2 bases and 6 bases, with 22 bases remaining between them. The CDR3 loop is CASSESGMRVPGAEAFF. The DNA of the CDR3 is TGTGCCAGCAGTGAATCAGGGATGAGGGTCCCAGGGGCTGAAGCTTTCTTT.

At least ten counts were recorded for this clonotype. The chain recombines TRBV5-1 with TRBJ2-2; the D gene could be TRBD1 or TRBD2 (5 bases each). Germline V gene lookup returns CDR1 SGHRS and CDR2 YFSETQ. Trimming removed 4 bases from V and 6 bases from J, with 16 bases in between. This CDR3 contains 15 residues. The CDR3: CASSPTTLGAGELFF. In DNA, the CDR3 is TGCGCCAGCAGCCCGACTACCTTGGGGGCCGGGGAGCTGTTTTTT.

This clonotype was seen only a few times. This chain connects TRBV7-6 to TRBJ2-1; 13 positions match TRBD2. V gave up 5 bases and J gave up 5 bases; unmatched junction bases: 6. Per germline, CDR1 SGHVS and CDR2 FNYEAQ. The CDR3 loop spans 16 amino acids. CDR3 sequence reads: CASSNGLAGVNNEQFF. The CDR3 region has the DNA TGTGCCAGCAGCAACGGACTAGCGGGAGTAAACAATGAGCAGTTCTTC.

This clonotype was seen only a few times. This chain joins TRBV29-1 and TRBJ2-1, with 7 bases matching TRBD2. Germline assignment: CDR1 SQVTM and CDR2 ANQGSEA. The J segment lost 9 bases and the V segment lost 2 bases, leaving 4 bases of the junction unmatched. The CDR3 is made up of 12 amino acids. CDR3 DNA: TGCAGCGTTGAACTAGCGGCTGGTGAGCAGTTCTTC. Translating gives CSVELAAGEQFF.

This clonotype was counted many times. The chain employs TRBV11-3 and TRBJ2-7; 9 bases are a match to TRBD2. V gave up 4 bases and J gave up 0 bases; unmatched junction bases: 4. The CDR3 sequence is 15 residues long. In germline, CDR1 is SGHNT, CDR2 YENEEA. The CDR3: CASSSLAGPSYEQYF. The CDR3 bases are TGTGCCAGCAGCTCCCTAGCGGGACCCTCCTACGAGCAGTACTTC.

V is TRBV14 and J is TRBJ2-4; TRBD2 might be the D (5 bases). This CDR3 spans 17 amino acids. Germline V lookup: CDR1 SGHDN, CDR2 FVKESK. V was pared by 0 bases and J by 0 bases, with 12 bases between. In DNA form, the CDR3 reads TGTGCCAGCAGCCAAGATCGGGATCTTGGAGCCAAAAACATTCAGTACTTC. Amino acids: CASSQDRDLGAKNIQYF.

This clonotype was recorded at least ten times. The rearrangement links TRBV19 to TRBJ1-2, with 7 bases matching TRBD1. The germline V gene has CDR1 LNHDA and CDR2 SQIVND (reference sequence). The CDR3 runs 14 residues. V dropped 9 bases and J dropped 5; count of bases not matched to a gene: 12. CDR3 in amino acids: CASLPRGLGYGYTF. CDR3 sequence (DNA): TGTGCCAGCCTACCTAGGGGGCTTGGATATGGCTACACCTTC.

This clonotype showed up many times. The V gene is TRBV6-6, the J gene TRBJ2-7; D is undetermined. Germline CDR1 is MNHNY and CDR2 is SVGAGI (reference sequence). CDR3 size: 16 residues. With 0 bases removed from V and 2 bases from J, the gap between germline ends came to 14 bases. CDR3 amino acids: CASSYSKSDLTYEQYF. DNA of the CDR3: TGTGCCAGCAGTTACTCGAAATCGGACCTGACCTACGAGCAGTACTTC.

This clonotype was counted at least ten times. CDR3 sequence (DNA): TGTGCCACCAGTGACTCTGGACTAGCGGGGGGCACAGATACGCAGTATTTT. Protein sequence: CATSDSGLAGGTDTQYF. The chain recombines TRBV24-1 with TRBJ2-3, with 13 bases fitting TRBD2. The CDR3 runs 17 residues. V lost 4 bases to trimming and J lost 1 base; unmatched junction nucleotides: 4. The germline CDR1 and CDR2 sequences are KGHDR and SFDVKD.

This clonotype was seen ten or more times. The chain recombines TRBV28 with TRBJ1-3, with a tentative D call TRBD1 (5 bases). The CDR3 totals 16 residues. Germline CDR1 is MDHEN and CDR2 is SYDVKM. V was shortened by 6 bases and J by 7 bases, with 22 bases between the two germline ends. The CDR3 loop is CASRSTGTQDGNTIYF. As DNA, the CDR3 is TGTGCCAGCAGAAGTACGGGGACCCAAGACGGCAACACCATATATTTT.

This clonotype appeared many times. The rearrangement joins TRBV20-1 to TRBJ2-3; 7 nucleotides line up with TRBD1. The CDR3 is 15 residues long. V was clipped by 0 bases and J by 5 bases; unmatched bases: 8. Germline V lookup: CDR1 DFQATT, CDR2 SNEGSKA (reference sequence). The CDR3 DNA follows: TGCAGTGCTAGAGATTCAAGGGGGCGCAAAGATACGCAGTATTTT. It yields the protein CSARDSRGRKDTQYF.

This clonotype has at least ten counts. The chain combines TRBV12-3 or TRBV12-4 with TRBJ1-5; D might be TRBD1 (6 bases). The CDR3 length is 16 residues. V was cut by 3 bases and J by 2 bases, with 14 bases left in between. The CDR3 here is CASSFQGLGGNQPQHF. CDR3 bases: TGTGCCAGCAGTTTCCAGGGGCTAGGTGGCAATCAGCCCCAGCATTTT.

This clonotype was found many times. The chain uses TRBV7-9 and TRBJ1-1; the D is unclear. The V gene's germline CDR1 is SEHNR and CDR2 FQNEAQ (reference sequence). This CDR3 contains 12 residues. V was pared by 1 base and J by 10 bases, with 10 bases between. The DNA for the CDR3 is TGTGCCAGCAGCTTAGGCGGAACGGCAGCTTTCTTT. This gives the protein CASSLGGTAAFF.

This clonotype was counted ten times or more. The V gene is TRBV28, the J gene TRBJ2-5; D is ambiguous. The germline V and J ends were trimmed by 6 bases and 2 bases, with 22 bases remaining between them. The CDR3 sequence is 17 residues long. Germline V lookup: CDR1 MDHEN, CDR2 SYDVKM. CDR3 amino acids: CASSDTVASLGQETQYF. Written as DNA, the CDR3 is TGTGCCAGCAGCGATACCGTGGCCTCCCTTGGGCAAGAGACCCAGTACTTC. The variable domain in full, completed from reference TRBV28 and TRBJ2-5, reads DVKVTQSSRYLVKRTGEKVFLECVQDMDHENMFWYRQDPGLGLRLIYFSYDVKMKEKGDIPEGYSVSREKKERFSLILESASTNQTSMYLCASSDTVASLGQETQYFGPGTRLLVL.

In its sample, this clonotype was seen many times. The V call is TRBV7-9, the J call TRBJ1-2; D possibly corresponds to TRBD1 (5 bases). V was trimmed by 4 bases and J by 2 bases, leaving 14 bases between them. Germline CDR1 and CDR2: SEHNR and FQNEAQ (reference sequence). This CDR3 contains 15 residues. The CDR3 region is CASSSTPGPNYGYTF. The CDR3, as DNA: TGTGCCAGCAGCTCTACTCCGGGACCGAACTATGGCTACACCTTC.